The clone carrying this TCR beta chain turned up a few times. What it binds is unknown. Germline CDR1 DFQATT, CDR2 SNEGSKA (reference sequence). The CDR3 length is 15 residues. J gave up 7 bases and V 0 bases, and 9 bases lay outside the gene matches. The sample belongs to a study of T cells in Graves' hyperthyroidism and ophthalmopathy. Background on the study: Blood was drawn when the patient was first diagnosed and still untreated.

Study observations and caveats: Blood also contained most expanded thyroid clonotypes above 0.001. Ophthalmopathy prediction by the model preceded onset by a median about 6.8 months.

TCR beta CDR3 regions were amplified from RNA transcripts. The study used the HTBI primer set for a first-round RT-PCR of the TCR CDR3. TCRdb itself ran the multiplex PCR reads through MiXCR, one entry per CDR3 protein. The sample holds about 290,000 distinct CDR3 sequences, roughly 20% seen once. The receptor's source is a man in his fifties or sixties with Graves' ophthalmopathy. V gene TRBV20-1 combines with J gene TRBJ2-7; 10 bases agree with TRBD2. Sequencing was carried out using blood. In nucleotides, the CDR3 is TGCAGTGCTAGAGAAGGGACTAGCGCCCGTCGAGAGCAGTACTTC. Translated, it gives CSAREGTSARREQYF.